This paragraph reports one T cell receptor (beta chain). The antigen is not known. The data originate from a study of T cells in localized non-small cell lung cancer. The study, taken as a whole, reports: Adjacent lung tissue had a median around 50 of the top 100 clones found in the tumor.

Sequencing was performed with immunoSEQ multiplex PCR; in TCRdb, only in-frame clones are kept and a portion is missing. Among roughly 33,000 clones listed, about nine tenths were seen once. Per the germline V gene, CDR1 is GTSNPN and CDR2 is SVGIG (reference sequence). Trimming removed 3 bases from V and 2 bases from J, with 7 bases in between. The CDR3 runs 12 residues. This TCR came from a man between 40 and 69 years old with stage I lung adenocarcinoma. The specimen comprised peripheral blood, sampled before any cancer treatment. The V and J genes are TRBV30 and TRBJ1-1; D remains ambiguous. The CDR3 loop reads CAWRNTNTEAFF. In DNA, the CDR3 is TGTGCCTGGAGAAACACTAACACTGAAGCTTTCTTT.